One sample yielded the 18 T cell receptor beta chains listed below, sequenced in a study of CD8 T cells in ankylosing spondylitis. Broader study findings: A motif of roughly 8 highly homologous TCR beta variants was seen as apparently characteristic of ankylosing spondylitis blood.

TCRdb reanalysed the 5' RACE reads using MiXCR and keeps one entry per CDR3 protein. The profile shows roughly 490,000 distinct CDR3 sequences, less than 6% of them singletons. Antigens for these TCRs are unknown. Specimen: blood, either unsorted or a sorted T cell fraction (not recorded which). The receptors come from a male donor with ankylosing spondylitis.

This clonotype was found many times. This chain links TRBV5-1 with TRBJ2-3; 9 bases line up with TRBD2. The germline gives CDR1 SGHRS, CDR2 YFSETQ. The CDR3 spans 16 residues. Trimming removed 4 bases from V and 2 bases from J; junction bases left unmatched: 8. The CDR3: CASSGGTSWLTDTQYF. The CDR3 DNA reads as TGCGCCAGCAGCGGAGGGACTAGCTGGCTCACAGATACGCAGTATTTT.

This clonotype has a count of ten or more. This chain uses TRBV4-3 with TRBJ2-1, with D hard to call. The V gene's germline CDR1 is LGHNA and CDR2 YSLEER. CDR3 length: 12 amino acids. The V end was cut by 3 bases, the J end by 9 bases, with 9 bases between. This CDR3 reads CASSQGWREQFF. In DNA, the CDR3 is TGCGCCAGCAGCCAGGGGTGGCGTGAGCAGTTCTTC.

In this sample, this clonotype turned up many times. The rearrangement uses TRBV7-9 and TRBJ1-6; no definite D call. V was clipped by 3 bases and J by 11 bases, with 11 bases between them. Germline CDR1 SEHNR, CDR2 FQNEAQ (reference sequence). The CDR3 totals 13 residues. This CDR3 is CASSLSRETPLHF. The DNA for the CDR3 is TGTGCCAGCAGCTTGTCGCGGGAGACACCCCTCCACTTT.

This clonotype has ten or more counts. The rearrangement links TRBV6-2 or TRBV6-3 to TRBJ1-1, with D perhaps matching TRBD1 (5 bases). The V and J ends lost 0 bases and 5 bases respectively, with 13 bases between them. The CDR3 spans 15 residues. Germline loops: CDR1 MNHEY, CDR2 SVGEGT. The CDR3 here is CASSYSRQPGTEAFF. CDR3 DNA sequence: TGTGCCAGCAGTTACTCACGACAGCCGGGGACTGAAGCTTTCTTT.

This clonotype was seen at least ten times. The chain couples TRBV5-1 to TRBJ2-1; TRBD2 matches 9 bases. Germline-derived CDR1 and CDR2 are SGHRS and YFSETQ. V was clipped by 2 bases and J by 7 bases; unmatched bases: 4. The CDR3 consists of 14 residues. Here the CDR3 DNA reads TGCGCCAGCAGCTTTAGCGGGAGAAGGAATGAGCAGTTCTTC. Translating gives CASSFSGRRNEQFF.

This clonotype was recorded many times. The rearrangement links TRBV12-3 or TRBV12-4 to TRBJ1-6, with a weak D call TRBD1 (5 bases). Deletions cut 5 bases from V and 5 bases from J, with 10 bases between. The length of the CDR3 is 14 residues. CDR3 sequence reads: CASSRGRDNSPLHF. As DNA, the CDR3 is TGTGCCAGCAGTCGGGGACGGGATAATTCACCCCTCCACTTT.

This clonotype was seen only a few times. The J gene is TRBJ2-1, the V gene TRBV7-2; the match to TRBD2 covers 9 bases. CDR1 and CDR2 from the germline V gene are SGHTA and FQGNSA. V lost 5 bases, J lost 2 bases, and 4 bases stayed unmatched. This CDR3 has 15 residues. The CDR3: CASSVSGGTYNEQFF. The CDR3, as DNA: TGTGCCAGCAGCGTAAGCGGGGGGACCTACAATGAGCAGTTCTTC.

This clonotype came up many times. The chain uses TRBV4-1 and TRBJ1-1; possible D gene TRBD1, 5 bases. The germline V gene encodes CDR1 MGHRA and CDR2 YSYEKL. This CDR3 is built from 13 residues. V dropped 4 bases and J dropped 10 bases, with 16 bases sitting between them. The CDR3 bases are TGCGCCAGCAGCCCCCGGGACGGCGGCGGAGCTTTCTTT. Protein product: CASSPRDGGGAFF.

This clonotype was counted many times. The gene calls are TRBV14 and TRBJ2-5; perhaps TRBD2 as D (5 bases). Germline assignment: CDR1 SGHDN and CDR2 FVKESK. V was cut by 5 bases and J by 5 bases, with 9 bases left in between. The CDR3 totals 12 residues. This CDR3 is CASSKRGETQYF. In DNA, the CDR3 is TGTGCCAGCAGCAAACGAGGGGAGACCCAGTACTTC. The whole variable domain, filled in from reference TRBV14 and TRBJ2-5, reads EAGVTQFPSHSVIEKGQTVTLRCDPISGHDNLYWYRRVMGKEIKFLLHFVKESKQDESGMPNNRFLAERTGGTYSTLKVQPAELEDSGVYFCASSKRGETQYFGPGTRLLVL.

This clonotype has ten or more counts. J is TRBJ2-3 and V is TRBV9; 9 bases agree with TRBD2. V shed 5 bases and J 0 bases; nucleotides not matched to a gene: 7. This CDR3 spans 16 amino acids. CDR1 is SGDLS, CDR2 YYNGEE, per germline. The CDR3 sequence: CASSFRLAVSTDTQYF. The CDR3 region has the DNA TGTGCCAGCAGTTTCAGACTAGCGGTTAGCACAGATACGCAGTATTTT.

V usage is TRBV20-1 and J usage is TRBJ2-1; 7 nucleotides match TRBD2. CDR1 is DFQATT, CDR2 SNEGSKA, per germline (reference sequence). Trimming removed 5 bases from V and 7 bases from J; junction bases left unmatched: 11. This CDR3 is built from 14 residues. CDR3 loop: CSAVTSLRWNEQFF. CDR3 DNA sequence: TGCAGTGCTGTGACTAGCCTCCGGTGGAATGAGCAGTTCTTC.

The sample holds many counts of this clonotype. Here the CDR3 DNA reads TGTGCCAGCAGGAAGCCGACAGGGGGCGGTTCACCCCTCCACTTT. This sequence encodes CASRKPTGGGSPLHF. The rearrangement uses TRBV6-1 and TRBJ1-6; 10 bases agree with TRBD1. Germline-derived CDR1 and CDR2 are MNHNS and SASEGT. This CDR3 is built from 15 residues. Losses at the gene ends were 6 bases for V and 9 bases for J; bases not matched to a gene: 8.

This clonotype was detected ten times or more. This chain joins TRBV7-2 and TRBJ2-5; D possibly corresponds to TRBD2 (6 bases). Trimming removed 5 bases at V and 3 bases at J, with 13 bases between. The CDR3 is made up of 14 amino acids. CDR1 and CDR2 from the germline V gene are SGHTA and FQGNSA. This chain's CDR3 is CASSNMGLKETQYF. The CDR3 region has the DNA TGTGCCAGCAGCAACATGGGACTTAAAGAGACCCAGTACTTC.

The sample holds many counts of this clonotype. The rearrangement links TRBV7-3 to TRBJ1-1; possible D gene TRBD1, 5 bases. CDR3 length: 13 residues. Germline CDR1 reads SGHTA; CDR2 reads FQGTGA. Trimming took off 1 base at V and 6 bases at J, with 9 bases between the two ends. Here the CDR3 reads CASSLKGQAEAFF. Written as DNA, the CDR3 is TGTGCCAGCAGCTTAAAGGGGCAGGCTGAAGCTTTCTTT.

This clonotype came up many times. This sequence joins TRBV5-1 and TRBJ1-2; 9 bases match TRBD1. CDR3 length equals 17 residues. V gave up 4 bases and J gave up 4 bases; unmatched junction bases: 14. Germline CDR1 is SGHRS and CDR2 is YFSETQ. The CDR3 is CASSRFPGTGTTYGYTF. CDR3 bases: TGCGCCAGCAGCCGATTCCCCGGGACAGGGACGACCTATGGCTACACCTTC.

This clonotype showed up many times. The chain joins TRBV5-1 to TRBJ1-4, with D perhaps TRBD1 (6 bases). V gave up 5 bases and J gave up 5 bases, with 10 bases separating them. The CDR3 runs to 13 residues. The V gene's germline CDR1 is SGHRS and CDR2 YFSETQ. CDR3 residues: CASSSTGNEKLFF. In DNA, the CDR3 is TGCGCCAGCAGTTCGACAGGCAATGAAAAACTGTTTTTT.

V and J are TRBV20-1 and TRBJ2-4, with TRBD2 matching 11 bases. Germline values: CDR1 DFQATT, CDR2 SNEGSKA (reference sequence). V gave up 5 bases and J gave up 0 bases; unmatched junction bases: 6. This CDR3 is 16 amino acids long. The CDR3 region is CSALIGTSGAKNIQYF. The CDR3 DNA reads TGCAGTGCTCTCATAGGGACTAGCGGAGCCAAAAACATTCAGTACTTC.

This clonotype was observed many times. V gene TRBV27 combines with J gene TRBJ2-7, with D hard to call. There are 13 residues in the CDR3. CDR1 is MNHEY, CDR2 SMNVEV, per germline (reference sequence). V was shortened by 0 bases and J by 7 bases, with 10 bases between the two germline ends. CDR3 coding DNA: TGTGCCAGCAGTTTATCGATCTTTCGAGAGCAGTACTTC. This translates into CASSLSIFREQYF.